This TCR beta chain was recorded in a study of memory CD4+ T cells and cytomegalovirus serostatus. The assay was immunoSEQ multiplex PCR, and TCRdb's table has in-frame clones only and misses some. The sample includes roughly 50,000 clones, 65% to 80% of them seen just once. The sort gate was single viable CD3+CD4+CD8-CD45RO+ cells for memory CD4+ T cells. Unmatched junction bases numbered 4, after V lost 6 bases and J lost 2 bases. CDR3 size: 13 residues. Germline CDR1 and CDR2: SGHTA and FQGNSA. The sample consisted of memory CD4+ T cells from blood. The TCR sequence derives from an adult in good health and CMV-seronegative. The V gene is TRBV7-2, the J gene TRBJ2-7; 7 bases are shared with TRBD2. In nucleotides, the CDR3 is TGTGCCAGCAGTGCCCGGGGGGCCTACGAGCAGTACTTC. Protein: CASSARGAYEQYF.